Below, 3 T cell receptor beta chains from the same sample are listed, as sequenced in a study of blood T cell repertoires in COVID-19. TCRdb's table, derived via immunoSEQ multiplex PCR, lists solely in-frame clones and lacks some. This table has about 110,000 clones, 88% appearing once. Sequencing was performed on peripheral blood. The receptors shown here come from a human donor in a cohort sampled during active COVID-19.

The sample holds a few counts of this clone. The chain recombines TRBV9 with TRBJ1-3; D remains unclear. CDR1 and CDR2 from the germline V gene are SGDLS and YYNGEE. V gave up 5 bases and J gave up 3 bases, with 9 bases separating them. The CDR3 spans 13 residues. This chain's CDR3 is CASREEVGNTIYF. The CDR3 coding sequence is TGTGCCAGCAGGGAGGAAGTTGGAAACACCATATATTTT.

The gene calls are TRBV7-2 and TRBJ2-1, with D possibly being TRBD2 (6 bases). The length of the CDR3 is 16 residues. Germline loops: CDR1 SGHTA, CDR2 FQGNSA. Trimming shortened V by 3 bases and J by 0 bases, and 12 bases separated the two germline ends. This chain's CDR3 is CASSFIAGSSYNEQFF. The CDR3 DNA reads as TGTGCCAGCAGCTTTATTGCGGGGAGCTCCTACAATGAGCAGTTCTTC.

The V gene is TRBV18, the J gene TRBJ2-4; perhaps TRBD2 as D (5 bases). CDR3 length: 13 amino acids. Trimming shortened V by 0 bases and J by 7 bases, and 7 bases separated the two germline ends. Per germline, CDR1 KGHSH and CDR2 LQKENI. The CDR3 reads CASSPPGENIQYF. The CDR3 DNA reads TGTGCCAGCTCACCACCGGGAGAGAACATTCAGTACTTC. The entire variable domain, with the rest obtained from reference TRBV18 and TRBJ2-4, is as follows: NAGVMQNPRHLVRRRGQEARLRCSPMKGHSHVYWYRQLPEEGLKFMVYLQKENIIDESGMPKERFSAEFPKEGPSILRIQQVVRGDSAAYFCASSPPGENIQYFGAGTRLSVL.